The rows below give T cell receptor beta chains drawn from one sample of a study of spatial heterogeneity in lung cancer. TCRdb re-derived calls from the 5' RACE reads in MiXCR, one entry per CDR3 protein. The sample lists 90,000 to 95,000 distinct CDR3 sequences; about 12% were seen once. Source: PBMCs, taken at surgery. Every receptor here comes from a male donor with early-stage non-small cell lung cancer. Both conserved end residues are trimmed from each CDR3. Clone sizes are given selectively: once, few, many, or a class where the clone is expanded.

TRBV27 many ASMTSGSPNEQF
TRBV20-1 NA SASSDPNQPQH
TRBV28 NA ASSLGGQETPQH
TRBV7-2 NA ASSAERLVEQF
TRBV27 few ASSLSLSGGELF
TRBV20-1 many RGGAGTDTQY
TRBV5-6 many ASSSGTSGKEAMDEQF
TRBV30 few AWAGGPAKTQY
TRBV29-1 NA SARTGQNTGELF
TRBV29-1 NA SVDRLNTEAF
TRBV9 NA ASSTLSGAVWETQY
TRBV4-3 few ASSLAGTGSSETQY
TRBV6-2/TRBV6-3 few ASSKGRLNFQETQY
TRBV20-1 NA SARGTGPTVGNTIY
TRBV7-9 many ASRGQPGTEAF
TRBV6-6 NA ASSGTSGGAGTGELF
TRBV5-6 NA ATLGTGTEAF
TRBV20-1 NA SATRQGVFSPLH
TRBV29-1 few SVWDILETQY
TRBV12-3/TRBV12-4 NA ASSFGGGDTQY
TRBV25-1 NA ASSESWVGQPQH